One and the same sample provided the 9 T cell receptor beta chains below, sequenced in a study of shared clonotypes between healthy human individuals. Libraries were prepared by immunoSEQ multiplex PCR; TCRdb keeps only in-frame clonotypes and omits some of them. The sample records roughly 500,000 clones, around 79% being singletons. Sequencing was carried out using PBMCs. Every receptor here comes from a woman aged 40 to 50 in good health. Some clones in this sample may be carry-over from other donors' samples.

This clone has a handful of counts. The chain is built from TRBV28 and TRBJ2-7, with unresolved D. CDR3 length: 12 amino acids. Trimming shortened V by 5 bases and J by 3 bases, and 8 bases separated the two germline ends. Germline loops: CDR1 MDHEN, CDR2 SYDVKM. This CDR3 is CASSDNNYEQYF. The CDR3 DNA sequence: TGTGCCAGCAGTGACAATAACTACGAGCAGTACTTC.

This chain uses TRBV5-1 with TRBJ2-7, with TRBD1 identical over 10 bases. The length of the CDR3 is 16 residues. V lost 0 bases, J lost 4 bases, and 7 bases stayed unmatched. Germline V lookup: CDR1 SGHRS, CDR2 YFSETQ. CDR3 amino acids: CASSLAPRDRGYEQYF. The DNA of the CDR3 is TGCGCCAGCAGCTTGGCACCCCGGGACAGGGGTTACGAGCAGTACTTC.

About this clone itself: This may come from a read error, since a much larger clone is one base off. Other DNA sequences from this sample encode an identical CDR3 as well. The gene calls are TRBV18 and TRBJ2-7, with unresolved D. Trimming removed 6 bases from V and 1 base from J, with 13 bases in between. Per germline, CDR1 KGHSH and CDR2 LQKENI. The CDR3 has 14 residues. CDR3: CASSQEDGSYEQYF. The CDR3 DNA reads as TGTGCCAGCTCGCAGGAAGACGGATCCTACGAGCAGTACTTC.

This sequence joins TRBV7-8 and TRBJ2-2; D call uncertain. Per germline, CDR1 SGHVS and CDR2 FQNEAQ. This CDR3 comprises 16 residues. The V gene lost 2 bases and the J gene lost 1 base, with 11 bases spanning the gap. The CDR3, as DNA: TGTGCCAGCAGCTTACGCTCCAACGTGAACACCGGGGAGCTGTTTTTT. Its protein product is CASSLRSNVNTGELFF.

The chain combines TRBV5-1 with TRBJ1-5, with D tentatively TRBD1 (5 bases). The CDR3 sequence is 14 residues long. V was cut by 5 bases and J by 2 bases, with 11 bases left in between. Germline V gives CDR1 SGHRS, CDR2 YFSETQ. The DNA of the CDR3 is TGCGCCAGCAGTGCGGGGGTTGGCAATCAGCCCCAGCATTTT. Residues: CASSAGVGNQPQHF.

This chain uses TRBV4-1 with TRBJ1-2, with D unclear. The CDR3 loop spans 12 amino acids. Germline CDR1 reads MGHRA; CDR2 reads YSYEKL. V lost 4 bases to trimming and J lost 8 bases, with 11 bases between them. The CDR3 loop is CASSPGPEGYTF. The CDR3 nucleotides read TGCGCCAGCAGCCCCGGCCCCGAGGGCTACACCTTC.

The chain combines TRBV7-2 with TRBJ1-4; D is unclear. Trimming removed 3 bases at V and 5 bases at J, with 7 bases between. The CDR3 runs 13 residues. Germline V gene lookup returns CDR1 SGHTA and CDR2 FQGNSA. CDR3 sequence (DNA): TGTGCCAGCAGCTTCAACCAAAATGAAAAACTGTTTTTT. Translating it yields CASSFNQNEKLFF.

The chain employs TRBV10-3 and TRBJ2-1, with TRBD2 identical over 8 bases. The length of the CDR3 is 16 residues. The V gene end was trimmed by 3 bases and the J gene end by 5 bases; junction bases not matched to a gene: 9. Germline V gene data show CDR1 as ENHRY and CDR2 as SYGVKD. In DNA form, the CDR3 reads TGTGCCATCAGTGAACCCGGGCTAGCGGGCGACAATGAGCAGTTCTTC. Protein product: CAISEPGLAGDNEQFF.

The gene calls are TRBV25-1 and TRBJ2-5, with 8 bases lining up with TRBD1. The junction had 6 bases not matched to a gene; V was cut back by 2 bases and J by 7 bases. CDR1 and CDR2 (germline): MGHDK, SYGVNS. The CDR3 has 14 amino acids. This chain's CDR3 is CASSEAGGAGTQYF. In DNA form, the CDR3 reads TGTGCCAGCAGTGAAGCAGGGGGCGCAGGGACCCAGTACTTC.